Below, one T cell receptor beta chain is given with its context. Its target is not known. In germline, CDR1 is MDHEN, CDR2 SYDVKM. The CDR3 is 12 amino acids. V was pared by 6 bases and J by 8 bases, with 11 bases between. The repertoire was sequenced with immunoSEQ multiplex PCR; TCRdb's copy has only in-frame clones and lacks some. The sample contains about 330,000 clones, roughly 87% of which appear only once. The sample belongs to a study of cytomegalovirus exposure and HLA in healthy donors. Across the study: The same platform used for the roughly 600 first-cohort repertoires was also used for the 120 or so validation repertoires, as a later analysis reported. Overall study findings and caveats: Using the classifier, cytomegalovirus status was reportedly diagnosed with high specificity and sensitivity.

This chain joins TRBV28 and TRBJ2-1; D is ambiguous. Input material: PBMCs. The source is a woman in her twenties or thirties in good health and CMV-seropositive. The CDR3 DNA follows: TGTGCCAGCAGATCTGGTGGCGATGAGCAGTTCTTC. This translates into CASRSGGDEQFF.